A selection of T cell receptor beta chains follows, all from one sample in a study of spatial heterogeneity in lung cancer. TCRdb re-derived calls from the 5' RACE reads in MiXCR, one entry per CDR3 protein. The sample includes under 40,000 distinct CDR3 sequences, about 5% seen only once; the top ten take approximately 25%. Sequencing used PBMCs, obtained at surgery. Receptor source: a female donor with early-stage non-small cell lung cancer. The conserved cysteine and the conserved F or W are not part of the CDR3 here. Rows may omit the clone size; those that give it use once, few, many or a size class.

>TRBJ1-2|many|10|TRBV28
ASSLAGQGYT
>TRBJ1-2|many|11|TRBV20-1
SPTGIRGEGYT
>TRBJ2-3|many|9|TRBV5-1
ASSNTDTQY
>TRBJ2-3|many|9|TRBV25-1
ASSVLDTQY
>TRBJ1-6|-|12|TRBV12-3/TRBV12-4
ASSPRQGNSPLH
>TRBJ1-6|-|12|TRBV9
ASSVDGPRSPLH
>TRBJ1-2|medium-sized|12|TRBV6-6
ASTRPGANYGYT
>TRBJ2-5|many|10|TRBV29-1
SVDRGQETQY
>TRBJ1-2|-|13|TRBV19
ASLAPSTGNYGYT
>TRBJ2-5|few|13|TRBV7-8
ASSLRRTEQETQY
>TRBJ2-7|many|13|TRBV12-3/TRBV12-4
ASSRDRASSYEQY
>TRBJ2-3|-|13|TRBV7-3
ASSLRDISTDTQY
>TRBJ2-3|many|10|TRBV10-3
AISDSSDTQY
>TRBJ1-5|many|15|TRBV2
ASSDKLRAWEDQPQH
>TRBJ1-5|many|12|TRBV9
ASSGTGTGQPQH
>TRBJ1-2|few|12|TRBV12-3/TRBV12-4
ASTFRAGGAGYT
>TRBJ1-3|-|14|TRBV10-3
AISTQTTASGNTIY
>TRBJ2-7|-|14|TRBV4-3
ASSQDNGTGLFEQY
>TRBJ2-1|-|14|TRBV14
ASSPFGGGSYNEQF
>TRBJ1-1|many|13|TRBV10-1
ASRETQGVGTEAF
>TRBJ1-5|many|14|TRBV20-1
SARKTGTLSNQPQH
>TRBJ1-2|few|12|TRBV7-9
ASSLETMREGYT
>TRBJ1-6|few|16|TRBV12-3/TRBV12-4
ASSPRTGRSSYNSPLH
>TRBJ1-1|many|9|TRBV28
AIKGNTEAF